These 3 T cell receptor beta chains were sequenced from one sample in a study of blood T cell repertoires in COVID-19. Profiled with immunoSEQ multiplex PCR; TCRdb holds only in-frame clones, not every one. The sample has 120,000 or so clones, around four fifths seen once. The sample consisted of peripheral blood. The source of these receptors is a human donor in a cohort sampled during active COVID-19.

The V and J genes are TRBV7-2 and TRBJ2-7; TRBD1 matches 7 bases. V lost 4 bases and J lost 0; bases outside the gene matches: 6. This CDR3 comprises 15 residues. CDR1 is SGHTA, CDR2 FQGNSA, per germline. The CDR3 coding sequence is TGTGCCAGCAGCTCGACAGGGCCGGGCTCCTACGAGCAGTACTTC. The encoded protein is CASSSTGPGSYEQYF.

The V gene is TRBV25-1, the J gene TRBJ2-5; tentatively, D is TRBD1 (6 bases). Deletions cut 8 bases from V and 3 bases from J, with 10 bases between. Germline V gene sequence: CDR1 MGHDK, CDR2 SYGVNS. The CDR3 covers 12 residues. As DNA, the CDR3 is TGTGCCAGCGGTTACAGGGAAGAGACCCAGTACTTC. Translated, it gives CASGYREETQYF.

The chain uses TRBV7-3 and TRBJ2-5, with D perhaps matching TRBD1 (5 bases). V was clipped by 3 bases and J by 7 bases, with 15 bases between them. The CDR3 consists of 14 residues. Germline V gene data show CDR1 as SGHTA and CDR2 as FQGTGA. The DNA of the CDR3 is TGTGCCAGCAGCTTCGAAGGGGCGGCGGCGACCCAGTACTTC. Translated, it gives CASSFEGAAATQYF.